The 18 T cell receptor beta chains listed next were all sequenced from one sample in a study of CD8 T cells in Susac syndrome. With random hexamers, about 0.45 to 1 ug RNA was reverse transcribed. MiXCR was run by TCRdb on the immunoSEQ multiplex PCR reads, yielding one entry per CDR3 protein. The sample contains some 170,000 distinct CDR3 sequences, 93% of which appear only once. The specimen was CD4+ T cells from PBMCs. The receptors were gathered from a human donor in good health.

V is TRBV15 and J is TRBJ2-7; 8 bases are a match to TRBD1. The CDR3 is 14 amino acids. Germline V lookup: CDR1 LNHNV, CDR2 YYDKDF (reference sequence). V trimming: 1 base; J trimming: 5 bases; junction bases outside the gene matches: 4. The CDR3 is CATSRAGGLDEQYF. The CDR3 nucleotides are TGTGCCACCAGCAGAGCAGGGGGCTTGGACGAGCAGTACTTC.

This clonotype was detected only once. CDR3 amino acids: CASSLGQSPPGGYTF. The CDR3 DNA reads TGTGCCAGCAGTTTAGGACAGAGCCCTCCCGGGGGCTACACCTTC. The V and J genes are TRBV12-3 or TRBV12-4 and TRBJ1-2; D perhaps matches TRBD1 (5 bases). V was shortened by 1 base and J by 8 bases, with 17 bases between the two germline ends. The CDR3 covers 15 residues.

In this sample, this clonotype turned up once. The J gene is TRBJ2-6, the V gene TRBV4-1, with D unresolved. Germline loops: CDR1 MGHRA, CDR2 YSYEKL. CDR3 length equals 18 residues. The V end was cut by 0 bases, the J end by 0 bases, with 12 bases between. Here the CDR3 DNA reads TGCGCCAGCAGCCAAGATCCGCGGATGCACTCTGGGGCCAACGTCCTGACTTTC. Its translation is CASSQDPRMHSGANVLTF.

The gene calls are TRBV7-9 and TRBJ1-1, with TRBD1 matching over 7 bases. The CDR3 runs to 14 residues. Germline CDR1 and CDR2: SEHNR and FQNEAQ (reference sequence). Trimming cost V 7 bases and J 5 bases; bases outside gene matches: 10. DNA of the CDR3: TGTGCCAGCACCCAGGGGGGGACGGGGACTGAAGCTTTCTTT. Its protein product is CASTQGGTGTEAFF.

This rearrangement joins TRBV10-3 to TRBJ1-4, with a possible D match to TRBD1 (5 bases). This CDR3 spans 13 amino acids. Germline V CDR1 and CDR2: ENHRY, SYGVKD. V was clipped by 10 bases and J by 10 bases, with 19 bases between them. CDR3 loop: CATALERQGKLFF. The CDR3 nucleotides are TGTGCCACAGCGCTTGAGCGGCAGGGAAAACTGTTTTTT.

Only one count was recorded for this clonotype. The CDR3 bases are TGTGCCAGCGCTCAGACTAGCGGAACCTACACAGATACGCAGTATTTT. Translating gives CASAQTSGTYTDTQYF. The rearrangement uses TRBV2 and TRBJ2-3, with 9 bases identical to TRBD2. CDR3 length: 16 residues. V shed 8 bases and J 2 bases; nucleotides not matched to a gene: 11. CDR1 and CDR2 from the germline V gene are SNHLY and FYNNEI.

This chain links TRBV6-6 with TRBJ2-1, with 7 bases lining up with TRBD1. The CDR3 sequence is 13 residues long. V was pared by 7 bases and J by 3 bases, with 3 bases of the junction left unmatched. Per germline, CDR1 MNHNY and CDR2 SVGAGI (reference sequence). The CDR3 loop reads CASTRDSYNEQFF. In DNA form, the CDR3 reads TGTGCCAGCACCCGGGACAGCTACAATGAGCAGTTCTTC.

The gene calls are TRBV2 and TRBJ2-2; tentative D call: TRBD1 (6 bases). Trimming shortened V by 5 bases and J by 1 base, and 17 bases separated the two germline ends. Germline V lookup: CDR1 SNHLY, CDR2 FYNNEI. The CDR3 consists of 17 residues. CDR3 loop: CASSSRGPAQNTGELFF. The CDR3 nucleotides are TGTGCCAGCAGTTCCAGGGGACCTGCCCAGAACACCGGGGAGCTGTTTTTT.

The V call is TRBV6-1, the J call TRBJ1-6; 7 bases agree with TRBD1. Germline CDR1 MNHNS, CDR2 SASEGT. J lost 1 base, V lost 1 base, and 4 bases had no gene match. CDR3 length equals 17 residues. CDR3 amino acids: CASSEGQGVSYNSPLHF. For the CDR3, the DNA is TGTGCCAGCAGTGAAGGACAGGGTGTTTCCTATAATTCACCCCTCCACTTT.

J is TRBJ2-3 and V is TRBV29-1; 8 positions match TRBD1. Trimming cost V 8 bases and J 4 bases; bases outside gene matches: 11. The CDR3 runs to 14 residues. Per germline, CDR1 SQVTM and CDR2 ANQGSEA. CDR3 DNA sequence: TGCAGCATAAGGACAGGGTCTAATTCAGATACGCAGTATTTT. Translation gives CSIRTGSNSDTQYF.

CDR3 sequence (DNA): TGCGCCAGCAGCTGGTACCTCGGGGCAGATACGCAGTATTTT. Protein product: CASSWYLGADTQYF. The chain carries TRBV5-1 and TRBJ2-3; D is possibly TRBD2 (5 bases). The CDR3 has 14 amino acids. CDR1 is SGHRS and CDR2 is YFSETQ in the germline V gene. Trimming shortened V by 3 bases and J by 4 bases, and 12 bases separated the two germline ends. Full variable domain (rest looked up from reference TRBV5-1 and TRBJ2-3): KAGVTQTPRYLIKTRGQQVTLSCSPISGHRSVSWYQQTPGQGLQFLFEYFSETQRNKGNFPGRFSGRQFSNSRSEMNVSTLELGDSALYLCASSWYLGADTQYFGPGTRLTVL.

This chain uses TRBV18 with TRBJ2-1; the match to TRBD2 covers 7 bases. Trimming removed 0 bases from V and 6 bases from J; junction bases left unmatched: 11. Germline V gene sequence: CDR1 KGHSH, CDR2 LQKENI. The CDR3 runs to 17 residues. The CDR3 region has the DNA TGTGCCAGCTCACCACCGTCGCGGCAGGGAGGGTCCAATGAGCAGTTCTTC. Translated: CASSPPSRQGGSNEQFF.

V and J are TRBV4-2 and TRBJ1-6; D call uncertain. Deletions cut 0 bases from V and 5 bases from J, with 11 bases between. Per the germline V gene, CDR1 is LGHNA and CDR2 is YNFKEQ. The CDR3 is 16 amino acids. The CDR3 bases are TGTGCCAGCAGCCAAGAGGGGAATACGGATAATTCACCCCTCCACTTT. Amino acid sequence: CASSQEGNTDNSPLHF.

J is TRBJ2-5 and V is TRBV3-1; no clear D gene. In germline, CDR1 is LGHDT, CDR2 YNNKEL (reference sequence). The CDR3 sequence is 13 residues long. The V and J ends lost 0 bases and 4 bases respectively, with 6 bases between them. The DNA for the CDR3 is TGTGCCAGCAGCCAAGAGAGAGGAGAGACCCAGTACTTC. This gives the protein CASSQERGETQYF.

The chain carries TRBV15 and TRBJ2-7, with D perhaps given as TRBD1 or TRBD2 (7 bases each). The CDR3 extends over 16 amino acids. Germline V gene data show CDR1 as LNHNV and CDR2 as YYDKDF (reference sequence). The V gene lost 2 bases and the J gene lost 6 bases, with 20 bases spanning the gap. Here the CDR3 reads CATSRKGAGVEGEQYF. CDR3 in DNA: TGTGCCACCAGCAGAAAGGGGGCGGGGGTTGAAGGCGAGCAGTACTTC. The whole variable domain, filled in from reference TRBV15 and TRBJ2-7, reads DAMVIQNPRYQVTQFGKPVTLSCSQTLNHNVMYWYQQKSSQAPKLLFHYYDKDFNNEADTPDNFQSRRPNTSFCFLDIRSPGLGDTAMYLCATSRKGAGVEGEQYFGPGTRLTVT.

This clonotype was seen a few times. The genes are TRBV7-9 and TRBJ2-7, with 7 bases fitting TRBD2. Trimming at V came to 5 bases and at J to 0 bases, leaving 7 bases not matched to a gene. CDR1 is SEHNR and CDR2 is FQNEAQ in the germline V gene (reference sequence). The CDR3 totals 15 residues. Here the CDR3 DNA reads TGTGCCAGCAGCCAAAGCGGGGAAAGCTCCTACGAGCAGTACTTC. Translating it yields CASSQSGESSYEQYF.

This chain connects TRBV25-1 to TRBJ2-2; tentative D call: TRBD1 (6 bases). This CDR3 contains 14 residues. Trimming left V 4 bases short and J 5 bases short, with 11 bases between. Per the germline V gene, CDR1 is MGHDK and CDR2 is SYGVNS. CDR3 protein: CASSVAGETGELFF. The CDR3 bases are TGTGCCAGCAGTGTAGCAGGGGAAACCGGGGAGCTGTTTTTT.

Only a few counts were recorded for this clonotype. V and J are TRBV7-6 and TRBJ2-5; 11 bases match TRBD1. The junction had 3 bases not matched to a gene; V was cut back by 1 base and J by 5 bases. The germline gives CDR1 SGHVS, CDR2 FNYEAQ. This CDR3 has 15 residues. The CDR3 here is CASSLEGTGGETQYF. CDR3 coding DNA: TGTGCCAGCAGCTTAGAGGGGACAGGGGGGGAGACCCAGTACTTC.